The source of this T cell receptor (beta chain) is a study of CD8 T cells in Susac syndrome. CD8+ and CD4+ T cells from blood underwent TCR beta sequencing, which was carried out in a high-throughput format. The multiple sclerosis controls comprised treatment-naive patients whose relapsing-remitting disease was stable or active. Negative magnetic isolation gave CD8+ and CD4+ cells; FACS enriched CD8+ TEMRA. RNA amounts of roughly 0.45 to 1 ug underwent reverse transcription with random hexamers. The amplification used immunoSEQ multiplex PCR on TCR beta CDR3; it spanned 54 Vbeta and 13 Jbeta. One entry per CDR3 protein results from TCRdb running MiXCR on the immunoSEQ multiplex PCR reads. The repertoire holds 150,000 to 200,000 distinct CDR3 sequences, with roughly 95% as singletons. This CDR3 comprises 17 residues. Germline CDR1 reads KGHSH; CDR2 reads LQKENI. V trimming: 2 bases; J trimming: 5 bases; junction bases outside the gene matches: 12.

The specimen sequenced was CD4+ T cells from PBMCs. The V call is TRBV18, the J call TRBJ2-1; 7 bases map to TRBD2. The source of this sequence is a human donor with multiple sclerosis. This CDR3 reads CASSPAGSSGANNEQFF. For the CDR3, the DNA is TGTGCCAGCTCACCAGCCGGGTCTAGCGGAGCCAACAATGAGCAGTTCTTC.